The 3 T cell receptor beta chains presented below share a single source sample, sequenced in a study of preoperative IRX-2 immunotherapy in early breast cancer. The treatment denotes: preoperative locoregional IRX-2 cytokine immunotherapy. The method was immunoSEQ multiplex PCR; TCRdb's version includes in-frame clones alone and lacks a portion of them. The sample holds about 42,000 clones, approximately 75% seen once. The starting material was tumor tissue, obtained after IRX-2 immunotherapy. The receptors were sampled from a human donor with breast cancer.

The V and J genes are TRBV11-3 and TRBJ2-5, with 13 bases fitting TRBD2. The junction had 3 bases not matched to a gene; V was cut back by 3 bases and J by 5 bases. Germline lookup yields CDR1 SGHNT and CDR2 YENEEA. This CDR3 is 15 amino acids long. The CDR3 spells CASSLGLAGIETQYF. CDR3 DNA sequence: TGTGCCAGCAGCTTGGGACTAGCGGGGATCGAGACCCAGTACTTC.

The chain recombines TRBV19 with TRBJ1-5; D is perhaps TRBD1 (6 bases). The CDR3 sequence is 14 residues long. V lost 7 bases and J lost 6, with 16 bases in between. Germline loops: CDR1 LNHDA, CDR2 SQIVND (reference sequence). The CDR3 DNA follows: TGTGCCAGTACCCTGGGGGCAGGGGCTCAGCCCCAGCATTTT. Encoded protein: CASTLGAGAQPQHF.

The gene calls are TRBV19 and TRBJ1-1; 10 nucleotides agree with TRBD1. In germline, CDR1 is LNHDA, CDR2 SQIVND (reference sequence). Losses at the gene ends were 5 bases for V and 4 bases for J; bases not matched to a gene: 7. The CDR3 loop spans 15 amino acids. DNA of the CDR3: TGTGCCAGTAGTCGACAGGGGGCGCCGACCACTGAAGCTTTCTTT. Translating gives CASSRQGAPTTEAFF.